The clone carrying this T cell receptor (beta chain) has only a few counts. What it recognizes is unknown. The data were taken from a study of cytotoxic CD8 clonotypes in ibrutinib-treated CLL. Whole-study context: Of a cohort that held around 11 relapsed/refractory and around 14 treatment-naive patients, 17 were IGHV unmutated. Study-wide results and limits: Baseline clonality, higher than in age-matched healthy donors, tracked circulating CD8+ T-cell counts. Clonality increased with ibrutinib response but returned toward baseline at progression.

CDR1 is SEHNR, CDR2 FQNEAQ, per germline (reference sequence). Trimming took 5 bases from V and 5 from J; bases not matched to a gene: 9. The length of the CDR3 is 14 residues. PBMCs were cryopreserved, and roughly 2 micrograms of genomic DNA from them went into TCR beta libraries. Produced via immunoSEQ multiplex PCR; TCRdb's table is partial and in-frame only. The sample consists of hundreds of thousands of clones, 67% of them appearing once. Material: PBMCs, obtained after 36 months of ibrutinib treatment. The receptor was isolated from a human donor with chronic lymphocytic leukemia. The rearrangement uses TRBV7-9 and TRBJ2-7, with TRBD1 matching over 7 bases. As DNA, the CDR3 is TGTGCCAGCAGCCCCGCAGGGGGATTGGACGAGCAGTACTTC. This codes for CASSPAGGLDEQYF.